This is a list of T cell receptor beta chains from one sample in a study of cytomegalovirus exposure and HLA in healthy donors. Profiling relied on immunoSEQ multiplex PCR, and the TCRdb table lists in-frame clones only, not all of them. The repertoire includes 120,000 or so clones, around 70% of them detected once, and 3.5% to 4.5% sits in the top ten. Sequenced material: PBMCs. The receptors come from a man in his forties in good health and CMV-seropositive. CDR3s include the opening cysteine and the closing phenylalanine or tryptophan. D genes are given only for firm matches. Only some rows state a clone size, as once, few, many or a class for expanded clones.

d_call: NA; clone_size: NA; v_call: TRBV28; j_call: TRBJ2-4; cdr3_aa: CASSLLLAPRGGAKNIQYF; cdr3_nt: TGTGCCAGCAGTTTATTACTAGCGCCGAGAGGGGGAGCCAAAAACATTCAGTACTTC
d_call: NA; clone_size: NA; v_call: TRBV6-4; j_call: TRBJ2-2; cdr3_aa: CASSLNRGGGELFF; cdr3_nt: TGTGCCAGCAGCCTTAACAGGGGAGGCGGGGAGCTGTTTTTT
d_call: NA; clone_size: NA; v_call: TRBV2; j_call: TRBJ1-4; cdr3_aa: CASRAETSPGKLFF; cdr3_nt: TGTGCCAGCAGGGCTGAGACCTCCCCGGGAAAACTGTTTTTT
d_call: TRBD1; clone_size: NA; v_call: TRBV6-4; j_call: TRBJ2-3; cdr3_aa: CASSDSGQSTDTQYF; cdr3_nt: TGTGCCAGCAGTGACTCGGGACAGAGCACAGATACGCAGTATTTT
d_call: NA; clone_size: NA; v_call: TRBV5-1; j_call: TRBJ1-1; cdr3_aa: CASSLEADTEAFF; cdr3_nt: TGCGCCAGCAGCTTGGAAGCGGACACTGAAGCTTTCTTT
d_call: TRBD1; clone_size: NA; v_call: TRBV7-8; j_call: TRBJ2-7; cdr3_aa: CASSWGQGQGSHEQYF; cdr3_nt: TGTGCCAGCAGCTGGGGGCAGGGACAGGGATCCCACGAGCAGTACTTC
d_call: NA; clone_size: once; v_call: TRBV5-6; j_call: TRBJ1-1; cdr3_aa: CASSPGGAFTEAFF; cdr3_nt: TGTGCCAGCAGCCCCGGGGGGGCTTTTACTGAAGCTTTCTTT
d_call: NA; clone_size: NA; v_call: TRBV25-1; j_call: TRBJ2-4; cdr3_aa: CASSEAWAQAKNIQYF; cdr3_nt: TGTGCCAGCAGTGAGGCCTGGGCCCAAGCCAAAAACATTCAGTACTTC
d_call: TRBD2; clone_size: NA; v_call: TRBV5-4; j_call: TRBJ2-7; cdr3_aa: CASSRPTSGRVNEQYF; cdr3_nt: TGTGCCAGCAGCCGCCCGACTAGCGGGAGGGTCAACGAGCAGTACTTC
d_call: TRBD2; clone_size: NA; v_call: TRBV6-1; j_call: TRBJ2-1; cdr3_aa: CASSELAGGPSEQFF; cdr3_nt: TGTGCCAGCAGTGAACTAGCGGGAGGGCCCTCGGAGCAGTTCTTC
d_call: NA; clone_size: NA; v_call: TRBV7-2; j_call: TRBJ1-1; cdr3_aa: CASSPFSTDTEAFF; cdr3_nt: TGTGCCAGCAGCCCCTTTTCCACGGACACTGAAGCTTTCTTT
d_call: TRBD2; clone_size: NA; v_call: TRBV6-6; j_call: TRBJ2-1; cdr3_aa: CASSLSGGVNEQFF; cdr3_nt: TGTGCCAGCAGTTTGAGCGGGGGGGTCAATGAGCAGTTCTTC
d_call: TRBD2; clone_size: NA; v_call: TRBV7-9; j_call: TRBJ2-3; cdr3_aa: CASSFGTSSNPDTQYF; cdr3_nt: TGTGCCAGCAGCTTTGGGACTAGCAGTAACCCAGATACGCAGTATTTT
d_call: NA; clone_size: NA; v_call: TRBV14; j_call: TRBJ1-6; cdr3_aa: CASSPNRNSPLHF; cdr3_nt: TGTGCCAGCAGCCCGAACAGGAATTCACCCCTCCACTTT
d_call: NA; clone_size: NA; v_call: TRBV7-9; j_call: TRBJ2-3; cdr3_aa: CASSLVRKTGRAKTDTQYF; cdr3_nt: TGTGCCAGCAGCTTAGTTAGGAAAACAGGGAGAGCTAAGACGGATACGCAGTATTTT
d_call: NA; clone_size: few; v_call: TRBV2; j_call: TRBJ2-7; cdr3_aa: CAFFKQKAAYEQYF; cdr3_nt: TGTGCTTTTTTCAAGCAGAAGGCGGCATACGAGCAGTACTTC
d_call: NA; clone_size: NA; v_call: TRBV5-1; j_call: TRBJ2-5; cdr3_aa: CASSSVVSETQYF; cdr3_nt: TGCGCCAGCAGTTCGGTCGTTTCGGAGACCCAGTACTTC
d_call: TRBD1; clone_size: NA; v_call: TRBV5-1; j_call: TRBJ1-1; cdr3_aa: CASSSETGGSTEAFF; cdr3_nt: TGCGCCAGCAGCTCGGAGACAGGGGGAAGTACTGAAGCTTTCTTT
d_call: TRBD1; clone_size: NA; v_call: TRBV5-4; j_call: TRBJ2-5; cdr3_aa: CASSTQGASGETQYF; cdr3_nt: TGTGCCAGCAGCACACAGGGGGCATCGGGGGAGACCCAGTACTTC
d_call: TRBD1; clone_size: NA; v_call: TRBV2; j_call: TRBJ2-7; cdr3_aa: CASMKGTASGEQYF; cdr3_nt: TGTGCCAGCATGAAAGGGACAGCCTCTGGCGAGCAGTACTTC